These 25 T cell receptor beta chains came from one sample sequenced in a study of CD8+ T cells in alopecia areata. Regarding treatment: oral pan-JAK inhibitor, 5-10 mg twice daily. Sequencing relied on a cDNA template that was reverse transcribed from extracted RNA. Using immunoSEQ multiplex PCR, the repertoire was profiled, and TCRdb retains in-frame clones only, with some absent. The table lists some 120,000 clones, roughly 57% of them singletons, with roughly 5% in the top ten. Sequencing was performed on CD4+ T cells sorted from blood, taken at week 4, from a patient treated with tofacitinib. The origin of the receptors is a human donor with alopecia areata.

The V gene is TRBV4-2, the J gene TRBJ1-2; D is unclear. CDR3 length: 15 residues. V lost 0 bases and J 4 bases, leaving 12 bases between the germline ends. CDR1 LGHNA and CDR2 YNFKEQ come from the germline V gene. CDR3 in amino acids: CASSQDSTDLYGYTF. The CDR3 DNA sequence: TGTGCCAGCAGCCAAGATTCCACGGATCTCTATGGCTACACCTTC.

The chain is built from TRBV30 and TRBJ2-7; D is perhaps TRBD1 (6 bases). Trimming took off 6 bases at V and 7 bases at J, with 13 bases between the two ends. The CDR3 has 11 amino acids. The germline V gene encodes CDR1 GTSNPN and CDR2 SVGIG (reference sequence). For the CDR3, the DNA is TGTGCCTGCGAAGGACAGCGTGAGCAGTACTTC. This translates into CACEGQREQYF.

The rearrangement links TRBV25-1 to TRBJ1-2; maybe TRBD1 (5 bases). This CDR3 region has 15 residues. Germline CDR1 is MGHDK and CDR2 is SYGVNS. Trimming pared 6 bases from V and 4 bases from J, leaving 18 bases between. The DNA for the CDR3 is TGTGCCAGCAGCACAGAGGGACCAGTCCCCTATGGCTACACCTTC. Protein: CASSTEGPVPYGYTF.

The chain has TRBV4-2 and TRBJ2-5, with D unresolved. The CDR3 has 16 amino acids. Germline V gives CDR1 LGHNA, CDR2 YNFKEQ. V dropped 2 bases and J dropped 5 bases, with 18 bases sitting between them. Here the CDR3 reads CASSQPEKKRLETQYF. CDR3 DNA: TGTGCCAGCAGCCAACCGGAGAAGAAGCGTCTGGAGACCCAGTACTTC.

This chain uses TRBV23-1 with TRBJ1-2, with 7 bases that match TRBD1. TRBV23-1 is reported as an ORF; its role is uncertain. The length of the CDR3 is 16 residues. V gave up 5 bases and J gave up 4 bases; unmatched junction bases: 13. This CDR3 reads CASSFNMTGNPYGYTF. The CDR3 DNA reads TGCGCCAGCAGTTTCAATATGACAGGGAATCCCTATGGCTACACCTTC.

CDR3 sequence: CASSIWQPNQPQHF. The CDR3 DNA reads as TGTGCCAGTAGTATATGGCAGCCCAATCAGCCCCAGCATTTT. J is TRBJ1-5 and V is TRBV19; unclear D gene. V lost 2 bases, J lost 3 bases, and 8 bases lay in between. Germline CDR1 reads LNHDA; CDR2 reads SQIVND (reference sequence). This CDR3 has 14 residues.

In this sample, this clone turned up a few times. The chain couples TRBV29-1 to TRBJ2-3, with TRBD1 matching 10 bases. Germline V gene data show CDR1 as SQVTM and CDR2 as ANQGSEA. The CDR3 length is 13 residues. Trimming removed 6 bases from V and 5 bases from J; junction bases left unmatched: 5. CDR3: CSVGTGVEDTQYF. CDR3 DNA sequence: TGCAGCGTCGGGACAGGGGTTGAAGATACGCAGTATTTT.

The chain employs TRBV11-2 and TRBJ2-1; D is ambiguous. CDR1 and CDR2 from the germline V gene are SGHAT and FQNNGV. V was trimmed by 2 bases and J by 6 bases, leaving 11 bases between them. This CDR3 has 14 residues. The CDR3 nucleotides read TGTGCCAGCAGCTTATTCCTGGGAAGCAATGAGCAGTTCTTC. This sequence encodes CASSLFLGSNEQFF.

This clone was seen a handful of times. The gene calls are TRBV25-1 and TRBJ2-2; TRBD2 might be the D (5 bases). The V gene lost 6 bases and the J gene lost 6 bases, with 8 bases spanning the gap. The CDR3 consists of 12 residues. The germline V gene has CDR1 MGHDK and CDR2 SYGVNS. CDR3 amino acids: CASRSLAGELFF. The CDR3 region has the DNA TGTGCCAGCAGATCACTAGCCGGGGAGCTGTTTTTT. Using reference TRBV25-1 and TRBJ2-2 for the parts outside the CDR3, the full variable domain is EADIYQTPRYLVIGTGKKITLECSQTMGHDKMYWYQQDPGMELHLIHYSYGVNSTEKGDLSSESTVSRIRTEHFPLTLESARPSHTSQYLCASRSLAGELFFGEGSRLTVL.

The chain couples TRBV18 to TRBJ1-2; 8 positions match TRBD1. This CDR3 is built from 14 residues. Looked up from germline, CDR1 is KGHSH and CDR2 is LQKENI. The J segment lost 3 bases and the V segment lost 1 base, leaving 1 base of the junction unmatched. CDR3 nucleotides: TGTGCCAGCTCACCACAGACAGGGGACTATGGCTACACCTTC. Its translation: CASSPQTGDYGYTF. The entire variable domain, with the rest obtained from reference TRBV18 and TRBJ1-2, is as follows: NAGVMQNPRHLVRRRGQEARLRCSPMKGHSHVYWYRQLPEEGLKFMVYLQKENIIDESGMPKERFSAEFPKEGPSILRIQQVVRGDSAAYFCASSPQTGDYGYTFGSGTRLTVV.

V and J are TRBV4-3 and TRBJ2-4; 12 nucleotides match TRBD2. Germline V gives CDR1 LGHNA, CDR2 YSLEER. V dropped 4 bases and J dropped 6; count of bases not matched to a gene: 10. The CDR3 sequence is 17 residues long. CDR3 DNA sequence: TGCGCCAGCAGCCCAAAAGGAGCGGGACTAGCGGGAAACATTCAGTACTTC. Amino acids: CASSPKGAGLAGNIQYF.

This chain connects TRBV29-1 to TRBJ2-5; D may be TRBD2 (6 bases). Germline lookup yields CDR1 SQVTM and CDR2 ANQGSEA. This CDR3 has 13 residues. Trimming removed 7 bases at V and 9 bases at J, with 21 bases between. The CDR3 region is CSAVSQWGESQYF. The CDR3 region has the DNA TGCAGCGCCGTCTCTCAATGGGGGGAGTCCCAGTACTTC. The full variable domain, rest sourced from reference TRBV29-1 and TRBJ2-5, is SAVISQKPSRDICQRGTSLTIQCQVDSQVTMMFWYRQQPGQSLTLIATANQGSEATYESGFVIDKFPISRPNLTFSTLTVSNMSPEDSSIYLCSAVSQWGESQYFGPGTRLLVL.

This clone was found a few times. The rearrangement uses TRBV27 and TRBJ2-3; perhaps TRBD1 as D (5 bases). Germline assignment: CDR1 MNHEY and CDR2 SMNVEV (reference sequence). The CDR3 has 15 residues. V dropped 5 bases and J dropped 2 bases, with 14 bases sitting between them. The CDR3 here is CASSPAPGYTDTQYF. The CDR3, as DNA: TGTGCCAGCAGTCCAGCCCCAGGGTACACAGATACGCAGTATTTT.

The rearrangement joins TRBV2 to TRBJ2-5; D may correspond to TRBD1 or TRBD2 (5 bases each). Between the trimmed V and J ends, which lost 5 bases and 5 bases, there was a span of 12 bases. The germline CDR1 and CDR2 sequences are SNHLY and FYNNEI. The CDR3 sequence is 13 residues long. CDR3 nucleotides: TGTGCCAGCAGTATCTGGGACGTGGAGACCCAGTACTTC. Amino acid sequence: CASSIWDVETQYF.

The rearrangement uses TRBV15 and TRBJ2-3; 7 bases are a match to TRBD1. The CDR3 extends over 16 amino acids. Germline assignment: CDR1 LNHNV and CDR2 YYDKDF (reference sequence). The J segment lost 1 base and the V segment lost 0 bases, leaving 4 bases of the junction unmatched. This CDR3 reads CATSRDSQGRTDTQYF. The CDR3 DNA reads TGTGCCACCAGCAGAGATTCACAGGGGCGCACAGATACGCAGTATTTT.

The sample holds one count of this clone. The chain combines TRBV5-1 with TRBJ2-1; TRBD2 aligns across 11 bases. CDR1 is SGHRS and CDR2 is YFSETQ in the germline V gene. The CDR3 is made up of 14 amino acids. After removal of 5 bases from V and 4 bases from J, the junction contained 2 bases not matched to a gene. CDR3 region: CASRTSGGYNEQFF. CDR3 in DNA: TGCGCCAGCAGAACTAGCGGGGGATACAATGAGCAGTTCTTC. The full variable domain, completed using reference TRBV5-1 and TRBJ2-1, is KAGVTQTPRYLIKTRGQQVTLSCSPISGHRSVSWYQQTPGQGLQFLFEYFSETQRNKGNFPGRFSGRQFSNSRSEMNVSTLELGDSALYLCASRTSGGYNEQFFGPGTRLTVL.

V and J are TRBV9 and TRBJ2-5; TRBD2 matches at 9 bases. V trimming: 0 bases; J trimming: 6 bases; junction bases outside the gene matches: 3. This CDR3 has 14 residues. Germline assignment: CDR1 SGDLS and CDR2 YYNGEE. CDR3 sequence: CASSVGLAGQTQYF. CDR3 in DNA: TGTGCCAGCAGCGTAGGGCTAGCGGGACAGACCCAGTACTTC.

This chain joins TRBV7-2 and TRBJ2-3; 9 nucleotides align to TRBD1. V was clipped by 5 bases and J by 5 bases; unmatched bases: 5. The CDR3 has 14 amino acids. CDR1 SGHTA and CDR2 FQGNSA come from the germline V gene. CDR3 DNA sequence: TGTGCCAGCAGCATACAGGGGGCGGAAGATACGCAGTATTTT. Translation gives CASSIQGAEDTQYF.

This rearrangement joins TRBV29-1 to TRBJ2-5, with 8 bases identical to TRBD1. The CDR3 is 14 amino acids. Germline-derived CDR1 and CDR2 are SQVTM and ANQGSEA. V shed 7 bases, J shed 4 bases, and the junction held 11 bases outside the gene matches. CDR3 sequence reads: CSGGRSGGTETQYF. The CDR3 DNA reads TGCAGCGGGGGAAGATCAGGGGGCACAGAGACCCAGTACTTC.

The V call is TRBV4-1, the J call TRBJ2-5, with D perhaps given as TRBD1 or TRBD2 (6 bases each). V was clipped by 2 bases and J by 4 bases, with 11 bases between them. CDR3 size: 14 residues. From germline, CDR1 is MGHRA and CDR2 YSYEKL. CDR3 nucleotide sequence: TGCGCCAGCAGCCAAAGGGGGGCGGGAGAGACCCAGTACTTC. It translates to CASSQRGAGETQYF.

This chain uses TRBV7-2 with TRBJ2-3, with D possibly TRBD2 on 5 matching bases. The CDR3 consists of 15 residues. The V and J ends lost 5 bases and 1 base respectively, with 13 bases between them. The V gene's germline CDR1 is SGHTA and CDR2 FQGNSA. The CDR3 nucleotides read TGTGCCAGCAGCCCCTTCATGCGGGGCACAGATACGCAGTATTTT. It specifies CASSPFMRGTDTQYF.

This clone was observed a few times. This chain uses TRBV20-1 with TRBJ2-1, with a tentative D call TRBD2 (5 bases). The CDR3 sequence is 11 residues long. V dropped 5 bases and J dropped 10 bases, with 12 bases sitting between them. CDR1 and CDR2 (germline): DFQATT, SNEGSKA (reference sequence). The CDR3 sequence is CSAPLLVEQFF. CDR3 nucleotides: TGCAGTGCTCCCCTACTAGTGGAGCAGTTCTTC.

The V and J genes are TRBV29-1 and TRBJ2-3, with 9 bases aligning to TRBD2. This CDR3 spans 16 amino acids. Trimming cost V 4 bases and J 1 base; bases outside gene matches: 9. In germline, CDR1 is SQVTM, CDR2 ANQGSEA. In nucleotides, the CDR3 is TGCAGCGTTGGCCAGCTAGCGGGGCATGGCACAGATACGCAGTATTTT. This gives the protein CSVGQLAGHGTDTQYF.

This clone has a handful of counts. The rearrangement joins TRBV5-1 to TRBJ1-2; possibly TRBD1 for D (5 bases). Germline V gives CDR1 SGHRS, CDR2 YFSETQ. This CDR3 has 14 residues. The V end was cut by 4 bases, the J end by 5 bases, with 15 bases between. The CDR3 sequence: CASSLDSLQYGYTF. In DNA, the CDR3 is TGCGCCAGCAGCCTCGACAGTCTACAGTATGGCTACACCTTC.

This chain links TRBV30 with TRBJ1-2; 7 nucleotides match TRBD1. The CDR3 length is 12 residues. CDR1 is GTSNPN and CDR2 is SVGIG in the germline V gene (reference sequence). Germline trimming cut 0 bases from V and 8 bases from J; bases unmatched to any gene: 3. The CDR3 coding sequence is TGTGCCTGGAGTGTTGGGACAGCGGGCTACACCTTC. This sequence encodes CAWSVGTAGYTF.